The 25 T cell receptor beta chains reported below all come from one sample, sequenced in a study of blood T cell repertoires in COVID-19. TCRdb's table, derived via immunoSEQ multiplex PCR, lists solely in-frame clones and lacks some. Among about 20,000 clones listed, more than 85% were seen once. The sequenced sample was peripheral blood. These receptors originate from a man between 65 and 85 years old with active COVID-19.

The chain links TRBV3-1 (or the pseudogene TRBV3-2) to TRBJ2-1; 7 positions match TRBD2. This CDR3 contains 14 residues. J was trimmed by 9 bases and V by 4 bases; bases with no gene match: 9. The germline CDR1 and CDR2 sequences are LGHDT and YNNKEL (reference sequence). CDR3 bases: TGTGCCAGCAGCCCCCATGGGAGGGATGGTGAGCAGTTCTTC. Amino acids: CASSPHGRDGEQFF.

This clone came up a few times. This CDR3 reads CASSPLPGQGATEAFF. The CDR3 nucleotides read TGTGCCAGCTCACCTCTACCGGGACAGGGGGCGACTGAAGCTTTCTTT. V and J are TRBV18 and TRBJ1-1, with 12 bases lining up with TRBD1. Germline CDR1 is KGHSH and CDR2 is LQKENI. With 3 bases clipped from V and 5 bases from J, the junction kept 7 bases outside the gene matches. The CDR3 contains 16 residues.

This clone was found a few times. This chain joins TRBV27 and TRBJ2-1, with D possibly matching TRBD2 (5 bases). The CDR3 covers 14 residues. CDR1 MNHEY and CDR2 SMNVEV come from the germline V gene (reference sequence). V was cut by 3 bases and J by 1 base, with 7 bases left in between. CDR3 protein: CASSFGVSYNEQFF. Here the CDR3 DNA reads TGTGCCAGCAGTTTCGGGGTGTCCTACAATGAGCAGTTCTTC.

V usage is TRBV18 and J usage is TRBJ2-5, with D maybe TRBD2 (6 bases). The CDR3 spans 14 residues. The germline gives CDR1 KGHSH, CDR2 LQKENI. V was clipped by 5 bases and J by 5 bases, with 15 bases between them. CDR3 nucleotides: TGTGCCAGCTCATTGGGACTTCGAGGGGAGACCCAGTACTTC. Translated: CASSLGLRGETQYF.

J is TRBJ2-6 and V is TRBV7-2, with TRBD2 matching 7 bases. The germline V gene encodes CDR1 SGHTA and CDR2 FQGNSA. The V segment lost 5 bases and the J segment 0 bases; nucleotides outside the gene matches: 7. The CDR3 covers 17 residues. CDR3 sequence reads: CASSRAGTTSGANVLTF. The CDR3 DNA reads as TGTGCCAGCAGCAGAGCCGGGACTACCTCTGGGGCCAACGTCCTGACTTTC.

This chain links TRBV19 with TRBJ2-2, with 12 bases identical to TRBD1. CDR3 length: 16 amino acids. Trimming at V came to 6 bases and at J to 5 bases, leaving 7 bases not matched to a gene. Germline V gives CDR1 LNHDA, CDR2 SQIVND (reference sequence). CDR3 sequence: CASRPPGQGATGELFF. CDR3 sequence (DNA): TGTGCCAGTAGACCGCCGGGACAGGGGGCAACCGGGGAGCTGTTTTTT.

The chain has TRBV18 and TRBJ2-2, with a possible D match to TRBD2 (5 bases). The CDR3 runs 15 residues. Germline CDR1 reads KGHSH; CDR2 reads LQKENI. V gave up 0 bases and J gave up 3 bases, with 8 bases separating them. In DNA, the CDR3 is TGTGCCAGCTCACCACCGTCGGGGTACACCGGGGAGCTGTTTTTT. Its protein is CASSPPSGYTGELFF.

V gene TRBV28 combines with J gene TRBJ1-2; 8 nucleotides align to TRBD1. The V gene's germline CDR1 is MDHEN and CDR2 SYDVKM. CDR3 size: 14 residues. J was trimmed by 7 bases and V by 6 bases; bases with no gene match: 10. The DNA for the CDR3 is TGTGCCAGCAGAACTCCAGGGGGCACGGGTGGCTACACCTTC. Residues: CASRTPGGTGGYTF.

The chain joins TRBV7-6 to TRBJ2-2, with D unresolved. The CDR3 is 15 amino acids. Trimming pared 0 bases from V and 1 base from J, leaving 6 bases between. CDR1 is SGHVS and CDR2 is FNYEAQ in the germline V gene. CDR3: CASSLAAGNTGELFF. The CDR3 DNA reads TGTGCCAGCAGCTTAGCGGCAGGGAACACCGGGGAGCTGTTTTTT.

This chain links TRBV23-1 with TRBJ1-2; TRBD1 matches at 8 bases. TRBV23-1 is treated as an ORF (open reading frame) with a function not yet certain. Trimming at V came to 8 bases and at J to 4 bases, leaving 9 bases not matched to a gene. The CDR3 has 14 residues. The DNA for the CDR3 is TGCGCCAGCCGTCCAGGGGGCGCCGTCTATGGCTACACCTTC. Residues: CASRPGGAVYGYTF.

The rearrangement joins TRBV29-1 to TRBJ2-1, with D possibly TRBD1 on 5 matching bases. Per germline, CDR1 SQVTM and CDR2 ANQGSEA. The V end lost 4 bases, the J end lost 0 bases, and 7 bases lay between the germline ends. This CDR3 has 13 amino acids. CDR3 sequence (DNA): TGCAGCGTTGGACAGAACTCCTACAATGAGCAGTTCTTC. Protein: CSVGQNSYNEQFF.

This clone has just one count. The chain is built from TRBV19 and TRBJ2-7; TRBD2 matches at 10 bases. The CDR3 sequence is 16 residues long. Trimming cost V 3 bases and J 1 base; bases outside gene matches: 6. CDR1 and CDR2 from the germline V gene are LNHDA and SQIVND (reference sequence). DNA of the CDR3: TGTGCCAGTAGTATCGGGCCTAGCGGGAGTTCCTACGAGCAGTACTTC. Protein product: CASSIGPSGSSYEQYF.

The chain couples TRBV9 to TRBJ2-5, with 10 nucleotides matching TRBD1. CDR1 and CDR2 from the germline V gene are SGDLS and YYNGEE. The CDR3 is made up of 16 amino acids. V was pared by 4 bases and J by 3 bases, with 9 bases of the junction left unmatched. The CDR3 spells CASSRSLGTGEETQYF. As DNA, the CDR3 is TGTGCCAGCAGCCGTAGTTTGGGGACAGGGGAAGAGACCCAGTACTTC. Based on the CDR3 plus reference TRBV9 and TRBJ2-5, the full variable domain is DSGVTQTPKHLITATGQRVTLRCSPRSGDLSVYWYQQSLDQGLQFLIQYYNGEERAKGNILERFSAQQFPDLHSELNLSSLELGDSALYFCASSRSLGTGEETQYFGPGTRLLVL.

J is TRBJ2-2 and V is TRBV7-9; 9 positions match TRBD1. The J segment lost 4 bases and the V segment lost 0 bases, leaving 3 bases of the junction unmatched. This CDR3 is built from 16 residues. Germline CDR1 and CDR2: SEHNR and FQNEAQ (reference sequence). In DNA form, the CDR3 reads TGTGCCAGCAGCTTAGCGGGGACAGGGACCACCGGGGAGCTGTTTTTT. Its protein is CASSLAGTGTTGELFF.

This chain joins TRBV19 and TRBJ2-1; 10 nucleotides line up with TRBD2. Germline CDR1 is LNHDA and CDR2 is SQIVND (reference sequence). The CDR3 spans 20 residues. The V gene end was trimmed by 4 bases and the J gene end by 9 bases; junction bases not matched to a gene: 24. CDR3 sequence: CASSRPPLAGAAKEKGEQFF. DNA of the CDR3: TGTGCCAGTAGTAGGCCCCCCCTAGCGGGGGCGGCGAAGGAAAAGGGTGAGCAGTTCTTC.

This clone has a single count. V gene TRBV4-3 combines with J gene TRBJ2-3; 8 bases match TRBD1. After removal of 1 base from V and 0 bases from J, the junction contained 3 bases not matched to a gene. Germline CDR1 is LGHNA and CDR2 is YSLEER. CDR3 length: 16 amino acids. The CDR3: CASSQGQGLSTDTQYF. CDR3 DNA sequence: TGCGCCAGCAGCCAAGGACAGGGGCTTAGCACAGATACGCAGTATTTT.

The rearrangement joins TRBV18 to TRBJ2-4, with 15 bases that match TRBD2. V shed 3 bases, J shed 2 bases, and the junction held 2 bases outside the gene matches. The CDR3 extends over 17 amino acids. Germline CDR1 KGHSH, CDR2 LQKENI. In nucleotides, the CDR3 is TGTGCCAGCTCACCGGGACTAGCGGGGGGTTCCAAAAACATTCAGTACTTC. It yields the protein CASSPGLAGGSKNIQYF.

V and J are TRBV28 and TRBJ2-1; weak D call: TRBD2 (5 bases). The germline V gene encodes CDR1 MDHEN and CDR2 SYDVKM. The CDR3 extends over 14 amino acids. Deletions cut 2 bases from V and 6 bases from J, with 11 bases between. CDR3 nucleotides: TGTGCCAGCAGTTTAGCACTAGATCGCAATGAGCAGTTCTTC. It codes for CASSLALDRNEQFF.

The gene calls are TRBV24-1 and TRBJ1-1; 9 bases agree with TRBD1. Per germline, CDR1 KGHDR and CDR2 SFDVKD. CDR3 length: 17 residues. Trimming took 4 bases from V and 2 from J; bases not matched to a gene: 10. The CDR3 DNA is TGTGCCACCAGTGAGTCTCCGGGACAGGGTTCCAACACTGAAGCTTTCTTT. Translating gives CATSESPGQGSNTEAFF.

The chain has TRBV28 and TRBJ2-2, with D unclear. The germline V gene encodes CDR1 MDHEN and CDR2 SYDVKM. The germline V and J ends were trimmed by 0 bases and 6 bases, with 8 bases remaining between them. This CDR3 region has 14 residues. This CDR3 reads CASSLWGDAGELFF. In nucleotides, the CDR3 is TGTGCCAGCAGTTTATGGGGCGACGCCGGGGAGCTGTTTTTT. The full variable domain, with the rest looked up from reference TRBV28 and TRBJ2-2, is DVKVTQSSRYLVKRTGEKVFLECVQDMDHENMFWYRQDPGLGLRLIYFSYDVKMKEKGDIPEGYSVSREKKERFSLILESASTNQTSMYLCASSLWGDAGELFFGEGSRLTVL.

The chain employs TRBV2 and TRBJ1-3; D is uncertain. The V and J ends lost 3 bases and 0 bases respectively, with 9 bases between them. CDR3 length: 15 residues. The germline CDR1 and CDR2 sequences are SNHLY and FYNNEI. The CDR3 loop is CASSEAAASGNTIYF. CDR3 nucleotide sequence: TGTGCCAGCAGTGAGGCGGCAGCCTCTGGAAACACCATATATTTT. The full variable domain, in which reference TRBV2 and TRBJ1-3 provide the parts outside the CDR3, is EPEVTQTPSHQVTQMGQEVILRCVPISNHLYFYWYRQILGQKVEFLVSFYNNEISEKSEIFDDQFSVERPDGSNFTLKIRSTKLEDSAMYFCASSEAAASGNTIYFGEGSWLTVV.

This clone was recorded once. This chain connects TRBV15 to TRBJ2-1; D is unresolved. V was trimmed by 0 bases and J by 1 base, leaving 10 bases between them. The CDR3 is 16 amino acids. Per germline, CDR1 LNHNV and CDR2 YYDKDF (reference sequence). CDR3 nucleotide sequence: TGTGCCACCAGCAGAGAGTACCAGAAATCCTACAATGAGCAGTTCTTC. Residues: CATSREYQKSYNEQFF.

V and J are TRBV30 and TRBJ2-7; TRBD1 matches 10 bases. From germline, CDR1 is GTSNPN and CDR2 SVGIG (reference sequence). V dropped 3 bases and J dropped 6; count of bases not matched to a gene: 11. The CDR3 spans 15 residues. The CDR3 DNA follows: TGTGCCTGGAGCCGACAGGGGGCGAGGGCGGTCGAGCAGTACTTC. Its translation: CAWSRQGARAVEQYF.

The CDR3 nucleotides read TGTGCCACCAGTGATCCAAGGGGAAAAACCGGGGAGCTGTTTTTT. It translates to CATSDPRGKTGELFF. The chain uses TRBV24-1 and TRBJ2-2; weak D call: TRBD1 (5 bases). This CDR3 contains 15 residues. V gave up 3 bases and J gave up 5 bases, with 12 bases separating them. Germline values: CDR1 KGHDR, CDR2 SFDVKD.

V is TRBV19 and J is TRBJ2-5; a weak D match, TRBD1 (5 bases). Germline CDR1 and CDR2: LNHDA and SQIVND (reference sequence). The CDR3 is 15 residues long. The ends were cut back, 2 bases at V and 0 bases at J, with 10 bases in the middle. The CDR3 DNA follows: TGTGCCAGTAGTATAAGGTGGGGCGACCAAGAGACCCAGTACTTC. Protein sequence: CASSIRWGDQETQYF.